This T cell receptor beta chain was profiled in a study of shared clonotypes between healthy human individuals. Study-wide context: Each donor's CD4 naive and CD4 memory cells filled three plates apiece, CD8 naive two, and CD8 memory one.

The donors were adults (healthy and HIV-negative) with no recent acute infections or vaccinations. A split of CD4+ cells into CD45RA+ naive and CD45RA-negative memory subsets was performed. In the original workflow: In the immunoSEQ data, sequences were junction-only and lacked quality scores, so filtering differed. Repertoires were generated with immunoSEQ multiplex PCR, while TCRdb's copy carries only in-frame clones and drops some. That table gives V, J and clone size, and the DNA gave D and trimming. The sample comprises over 1.5 million clones, about 98% of which are singletons, and around 0.47% rests with the top ten. The TCR sequence derives from a man aged 25-40 years in good health. The sequencing sample was made of naive CD4+ T cells sorted from blood. Subset indicated: CD45RA+ positively selected.

DNA of the CDR3: TGTGCCAGCAGTACCGGGACACGGCGTGAAGCTTTCTTT. Translated: CASSTGTRREAFF. This chain uses TRBV6-5 with TRBJ1-1, with D possibly TRBD1 on 6 matching bases. Germline CDR1 and CDR2: MNHEY and SVGAGI. V was cut by 5 bases and J by 7 bases, with 14 bases left in between. The CDR3 sequence is 13 residues long.